One T cell receptor beta chain is described in this entry. The data were obtained in a study of monozygotic twins with inflammatory bowel disease. TCRdb reprocessed the 5' RACE reads and keeps a single row for each CDR3 protein, giving no DNA. The sample includes around 100,000 distinct CDR3 sequences. This clonotype was sampled from a human donor with ulcerative colitis or Crohn's disease, or a healthy co-twin of an affected twin (not recorded which). Sequencing was done on a sample of blood.

The CDR3 spells CASSYISGVPTEAFF. The rearrangement links TRBV12-3 or TRBV12-4 to TRBJ1-1; the D call from TCRdb, TRBD1, cannot be confirmed without DNA. There are 15 residues in the CDR3.